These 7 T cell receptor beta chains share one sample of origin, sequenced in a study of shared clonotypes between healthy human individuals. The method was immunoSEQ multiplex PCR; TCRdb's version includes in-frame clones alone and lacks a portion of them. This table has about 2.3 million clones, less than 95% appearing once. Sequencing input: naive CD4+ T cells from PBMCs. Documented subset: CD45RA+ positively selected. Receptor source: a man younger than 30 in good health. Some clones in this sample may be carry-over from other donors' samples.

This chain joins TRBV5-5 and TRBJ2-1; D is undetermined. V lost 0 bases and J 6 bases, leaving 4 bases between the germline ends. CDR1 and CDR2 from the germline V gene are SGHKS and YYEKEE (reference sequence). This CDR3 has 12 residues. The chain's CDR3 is CASSLARNEQFF. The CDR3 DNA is TGTGCCAGCAGCTTGGCGCGCAATGAGCAGTTCTTC.

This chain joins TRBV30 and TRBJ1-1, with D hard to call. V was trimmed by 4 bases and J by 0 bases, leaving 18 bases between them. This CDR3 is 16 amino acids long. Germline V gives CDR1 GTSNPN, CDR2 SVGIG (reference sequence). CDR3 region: CAWTRQAKNMNTEAFF. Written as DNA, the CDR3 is TGTGCCTGGACCCGACAAGCCAAGAACATGAACACTGAAGCTTTCTTT.

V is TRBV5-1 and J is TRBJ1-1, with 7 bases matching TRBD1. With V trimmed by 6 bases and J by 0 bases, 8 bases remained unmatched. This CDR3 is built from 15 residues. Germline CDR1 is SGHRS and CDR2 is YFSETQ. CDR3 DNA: TGCGCCAGCAAACAGGGGACAGTTCTGAACACTGAAGCTTTCTTT. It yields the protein CASKQGTVLNTEAFF.

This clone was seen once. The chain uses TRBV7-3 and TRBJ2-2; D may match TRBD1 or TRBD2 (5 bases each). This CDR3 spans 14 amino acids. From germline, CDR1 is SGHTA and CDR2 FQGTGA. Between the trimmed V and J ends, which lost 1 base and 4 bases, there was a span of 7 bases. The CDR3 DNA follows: TGTGCCAGCAGCTTAATTGGGACCACCGGGGAGCTGTTTTTT. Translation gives CASSLIGTTGELFF.

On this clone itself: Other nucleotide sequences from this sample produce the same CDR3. This chain's CDR3 is CASSLRESYEQYF. CDR3 sequence (DNA): TGTGCCAGCAGTTTGCGGGAATCCTACGAGCAGTACTTC. This chain links TRBV27 with TRBJ2-7; D perhaps matches TRBD2 (6 bases). The CDR3 extends over 13 amino acids. Germline lookup yields CDR1 MNHEY and CDR2 SMNVEV (reference sequence). V was pared by 3 bases and J by 1 base, with 7 bases between.

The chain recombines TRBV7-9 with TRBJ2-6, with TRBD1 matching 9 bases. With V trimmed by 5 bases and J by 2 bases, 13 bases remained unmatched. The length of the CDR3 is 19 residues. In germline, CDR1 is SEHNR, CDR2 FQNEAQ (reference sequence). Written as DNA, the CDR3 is TGTGCCAGCAGCCCTCGACCCGGACAGGGGAAAACTGGGGCCAACGTCCTGACTTTC. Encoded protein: CASSPRPGQGKTGANVLTF.

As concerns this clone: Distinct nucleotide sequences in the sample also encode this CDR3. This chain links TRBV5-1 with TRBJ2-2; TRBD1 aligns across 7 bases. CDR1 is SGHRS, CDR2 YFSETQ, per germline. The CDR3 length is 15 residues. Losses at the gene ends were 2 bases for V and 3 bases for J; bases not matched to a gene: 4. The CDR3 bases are TGCGCCAGCAGCTTAGGGGGCAGCCACACCGGGGAGCTGTTTTTT. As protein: CASSLGGSHTGELFF.